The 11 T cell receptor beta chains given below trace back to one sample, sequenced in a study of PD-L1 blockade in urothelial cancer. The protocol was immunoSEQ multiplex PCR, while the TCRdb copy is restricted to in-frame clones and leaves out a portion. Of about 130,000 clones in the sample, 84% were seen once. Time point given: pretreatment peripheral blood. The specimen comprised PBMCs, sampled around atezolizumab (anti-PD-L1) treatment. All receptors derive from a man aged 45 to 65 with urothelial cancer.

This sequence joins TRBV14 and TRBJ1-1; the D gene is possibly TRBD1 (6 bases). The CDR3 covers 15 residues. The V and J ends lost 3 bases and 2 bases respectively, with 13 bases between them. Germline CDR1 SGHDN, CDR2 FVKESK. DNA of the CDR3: TGTGCCAGCAGCCAGAGGACAGACGGAAACACTGAAGCTTTCTTT. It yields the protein CASSQRTDGNTEAFF.

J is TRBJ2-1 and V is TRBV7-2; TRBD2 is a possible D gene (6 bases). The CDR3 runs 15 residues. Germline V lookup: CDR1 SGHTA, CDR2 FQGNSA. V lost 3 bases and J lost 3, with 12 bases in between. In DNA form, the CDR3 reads TGTGCCAGCAGCTTGATGGAGGGCCACTACAATGAGCAGTTCTTC. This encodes CASSLMEGHYNEQFF.

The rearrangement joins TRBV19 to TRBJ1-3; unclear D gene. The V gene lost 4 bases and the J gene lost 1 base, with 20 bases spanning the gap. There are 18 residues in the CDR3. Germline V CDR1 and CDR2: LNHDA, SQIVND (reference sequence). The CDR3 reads CASSTSGPGSRSGNTIYF. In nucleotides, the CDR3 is TGTGCCAGTAGTACCTCCGGGCCCGGGAGCCGGTCTGGAAACACCATATATTTT.

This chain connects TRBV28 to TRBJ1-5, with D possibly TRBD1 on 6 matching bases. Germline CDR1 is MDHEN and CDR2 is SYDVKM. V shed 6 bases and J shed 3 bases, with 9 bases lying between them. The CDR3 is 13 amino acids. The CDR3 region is CASRYRANQPQHF. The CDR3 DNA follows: TGTGCCAGCAGATACAGGGCCAATCAGCCCCAGCATTTT.

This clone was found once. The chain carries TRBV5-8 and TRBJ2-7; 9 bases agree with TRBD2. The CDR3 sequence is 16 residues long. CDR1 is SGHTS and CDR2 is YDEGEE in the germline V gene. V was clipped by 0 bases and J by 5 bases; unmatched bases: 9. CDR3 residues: CASSLGVAGVKHEQYF. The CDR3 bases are TGTGCCAGCAGCTTGGGGGTAGCGGGAGTAAAGCACGAGCAGTACTTC. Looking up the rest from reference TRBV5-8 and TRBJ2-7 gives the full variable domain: EAGVTQSPTHLIKTRGQQATLRCSPISGHTSVYWYQQALGLGLQFLLWYDEGEERNRGNFPPRFSGRQFPNYSSELNVNALELEDSALYLCASSLGVAGVKHEQYFGPGTRLTVT.

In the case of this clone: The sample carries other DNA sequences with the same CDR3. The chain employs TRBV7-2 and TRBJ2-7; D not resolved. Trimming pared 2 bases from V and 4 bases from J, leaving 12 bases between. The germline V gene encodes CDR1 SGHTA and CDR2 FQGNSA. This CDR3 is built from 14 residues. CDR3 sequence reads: CASSLSRNSYEQYF. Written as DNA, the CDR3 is TGTGCCAGCAGCTTATCGCGGAACTCTTACGAGCAGTACTTC.

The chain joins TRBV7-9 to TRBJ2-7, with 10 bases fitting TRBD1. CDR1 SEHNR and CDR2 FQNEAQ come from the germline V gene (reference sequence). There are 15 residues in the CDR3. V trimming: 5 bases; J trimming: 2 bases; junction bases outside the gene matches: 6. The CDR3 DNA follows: TGTGCCAGCAGCGAAGGGACAGGGGAGACCTACGAGCAGTACTTC. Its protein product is CASSEGTGETYEQYF. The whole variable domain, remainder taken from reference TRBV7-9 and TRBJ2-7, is DTGVSQNPRHKITKRGQNVTFRCDPISEHNRLYWYRQTLGQGPEFLTYFQNEAQLEKSRLLSDRFSAERPKGSFSTLEIQRTEQGDSAMYLCASSEGTGETYEQYFGPGTRLTVT.

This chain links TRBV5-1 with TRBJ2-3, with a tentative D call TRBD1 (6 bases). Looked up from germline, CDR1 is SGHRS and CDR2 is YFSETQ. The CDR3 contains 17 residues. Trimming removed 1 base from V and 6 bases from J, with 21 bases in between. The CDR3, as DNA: TGCGCCAGCAGCTTGAGCGTCTCCGGGACAAAAGGGGATACGCAGTATTTT. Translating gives CASSLSVSGTKGDTQYF. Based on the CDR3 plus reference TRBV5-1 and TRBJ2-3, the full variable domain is KAGVTQTPRYLIKTRGQQVTLSCSPISGHRSVSWYQQTPGQGLQFLFEYFSETQRNKGNFPGRFSGRQFSNSRSEMNVSTLELGDSALYLCASSLSVSGTKGDTQYFGPGTRLTVL.

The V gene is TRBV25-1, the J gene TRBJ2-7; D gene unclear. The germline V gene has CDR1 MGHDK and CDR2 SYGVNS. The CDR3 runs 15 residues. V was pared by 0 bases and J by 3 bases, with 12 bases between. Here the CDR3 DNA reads TGTGCCAGCAGTGAATATCGGCCAGGATACTACGAGCAGTACTTC. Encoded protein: CASSEYRPGYYEQYF.

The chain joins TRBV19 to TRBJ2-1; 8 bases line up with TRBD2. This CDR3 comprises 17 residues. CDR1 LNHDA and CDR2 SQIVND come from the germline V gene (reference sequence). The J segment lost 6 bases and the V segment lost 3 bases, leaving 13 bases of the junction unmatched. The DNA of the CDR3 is TGTGCCAGTAGTATCCCAATCCAAACCGGGAGGGGCAATGAGCAGTTCTTC. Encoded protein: CASSIPIQTGRGNEQFF.

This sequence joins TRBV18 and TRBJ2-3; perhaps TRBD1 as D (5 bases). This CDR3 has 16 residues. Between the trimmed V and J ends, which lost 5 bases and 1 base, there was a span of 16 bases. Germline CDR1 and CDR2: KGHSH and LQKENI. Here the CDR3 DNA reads TGTGCCAGCTCAGGTTTAGGGGCTATTGGCACAGATACGCAGTATTTT. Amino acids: CASSGLGAIGTDTQYF.